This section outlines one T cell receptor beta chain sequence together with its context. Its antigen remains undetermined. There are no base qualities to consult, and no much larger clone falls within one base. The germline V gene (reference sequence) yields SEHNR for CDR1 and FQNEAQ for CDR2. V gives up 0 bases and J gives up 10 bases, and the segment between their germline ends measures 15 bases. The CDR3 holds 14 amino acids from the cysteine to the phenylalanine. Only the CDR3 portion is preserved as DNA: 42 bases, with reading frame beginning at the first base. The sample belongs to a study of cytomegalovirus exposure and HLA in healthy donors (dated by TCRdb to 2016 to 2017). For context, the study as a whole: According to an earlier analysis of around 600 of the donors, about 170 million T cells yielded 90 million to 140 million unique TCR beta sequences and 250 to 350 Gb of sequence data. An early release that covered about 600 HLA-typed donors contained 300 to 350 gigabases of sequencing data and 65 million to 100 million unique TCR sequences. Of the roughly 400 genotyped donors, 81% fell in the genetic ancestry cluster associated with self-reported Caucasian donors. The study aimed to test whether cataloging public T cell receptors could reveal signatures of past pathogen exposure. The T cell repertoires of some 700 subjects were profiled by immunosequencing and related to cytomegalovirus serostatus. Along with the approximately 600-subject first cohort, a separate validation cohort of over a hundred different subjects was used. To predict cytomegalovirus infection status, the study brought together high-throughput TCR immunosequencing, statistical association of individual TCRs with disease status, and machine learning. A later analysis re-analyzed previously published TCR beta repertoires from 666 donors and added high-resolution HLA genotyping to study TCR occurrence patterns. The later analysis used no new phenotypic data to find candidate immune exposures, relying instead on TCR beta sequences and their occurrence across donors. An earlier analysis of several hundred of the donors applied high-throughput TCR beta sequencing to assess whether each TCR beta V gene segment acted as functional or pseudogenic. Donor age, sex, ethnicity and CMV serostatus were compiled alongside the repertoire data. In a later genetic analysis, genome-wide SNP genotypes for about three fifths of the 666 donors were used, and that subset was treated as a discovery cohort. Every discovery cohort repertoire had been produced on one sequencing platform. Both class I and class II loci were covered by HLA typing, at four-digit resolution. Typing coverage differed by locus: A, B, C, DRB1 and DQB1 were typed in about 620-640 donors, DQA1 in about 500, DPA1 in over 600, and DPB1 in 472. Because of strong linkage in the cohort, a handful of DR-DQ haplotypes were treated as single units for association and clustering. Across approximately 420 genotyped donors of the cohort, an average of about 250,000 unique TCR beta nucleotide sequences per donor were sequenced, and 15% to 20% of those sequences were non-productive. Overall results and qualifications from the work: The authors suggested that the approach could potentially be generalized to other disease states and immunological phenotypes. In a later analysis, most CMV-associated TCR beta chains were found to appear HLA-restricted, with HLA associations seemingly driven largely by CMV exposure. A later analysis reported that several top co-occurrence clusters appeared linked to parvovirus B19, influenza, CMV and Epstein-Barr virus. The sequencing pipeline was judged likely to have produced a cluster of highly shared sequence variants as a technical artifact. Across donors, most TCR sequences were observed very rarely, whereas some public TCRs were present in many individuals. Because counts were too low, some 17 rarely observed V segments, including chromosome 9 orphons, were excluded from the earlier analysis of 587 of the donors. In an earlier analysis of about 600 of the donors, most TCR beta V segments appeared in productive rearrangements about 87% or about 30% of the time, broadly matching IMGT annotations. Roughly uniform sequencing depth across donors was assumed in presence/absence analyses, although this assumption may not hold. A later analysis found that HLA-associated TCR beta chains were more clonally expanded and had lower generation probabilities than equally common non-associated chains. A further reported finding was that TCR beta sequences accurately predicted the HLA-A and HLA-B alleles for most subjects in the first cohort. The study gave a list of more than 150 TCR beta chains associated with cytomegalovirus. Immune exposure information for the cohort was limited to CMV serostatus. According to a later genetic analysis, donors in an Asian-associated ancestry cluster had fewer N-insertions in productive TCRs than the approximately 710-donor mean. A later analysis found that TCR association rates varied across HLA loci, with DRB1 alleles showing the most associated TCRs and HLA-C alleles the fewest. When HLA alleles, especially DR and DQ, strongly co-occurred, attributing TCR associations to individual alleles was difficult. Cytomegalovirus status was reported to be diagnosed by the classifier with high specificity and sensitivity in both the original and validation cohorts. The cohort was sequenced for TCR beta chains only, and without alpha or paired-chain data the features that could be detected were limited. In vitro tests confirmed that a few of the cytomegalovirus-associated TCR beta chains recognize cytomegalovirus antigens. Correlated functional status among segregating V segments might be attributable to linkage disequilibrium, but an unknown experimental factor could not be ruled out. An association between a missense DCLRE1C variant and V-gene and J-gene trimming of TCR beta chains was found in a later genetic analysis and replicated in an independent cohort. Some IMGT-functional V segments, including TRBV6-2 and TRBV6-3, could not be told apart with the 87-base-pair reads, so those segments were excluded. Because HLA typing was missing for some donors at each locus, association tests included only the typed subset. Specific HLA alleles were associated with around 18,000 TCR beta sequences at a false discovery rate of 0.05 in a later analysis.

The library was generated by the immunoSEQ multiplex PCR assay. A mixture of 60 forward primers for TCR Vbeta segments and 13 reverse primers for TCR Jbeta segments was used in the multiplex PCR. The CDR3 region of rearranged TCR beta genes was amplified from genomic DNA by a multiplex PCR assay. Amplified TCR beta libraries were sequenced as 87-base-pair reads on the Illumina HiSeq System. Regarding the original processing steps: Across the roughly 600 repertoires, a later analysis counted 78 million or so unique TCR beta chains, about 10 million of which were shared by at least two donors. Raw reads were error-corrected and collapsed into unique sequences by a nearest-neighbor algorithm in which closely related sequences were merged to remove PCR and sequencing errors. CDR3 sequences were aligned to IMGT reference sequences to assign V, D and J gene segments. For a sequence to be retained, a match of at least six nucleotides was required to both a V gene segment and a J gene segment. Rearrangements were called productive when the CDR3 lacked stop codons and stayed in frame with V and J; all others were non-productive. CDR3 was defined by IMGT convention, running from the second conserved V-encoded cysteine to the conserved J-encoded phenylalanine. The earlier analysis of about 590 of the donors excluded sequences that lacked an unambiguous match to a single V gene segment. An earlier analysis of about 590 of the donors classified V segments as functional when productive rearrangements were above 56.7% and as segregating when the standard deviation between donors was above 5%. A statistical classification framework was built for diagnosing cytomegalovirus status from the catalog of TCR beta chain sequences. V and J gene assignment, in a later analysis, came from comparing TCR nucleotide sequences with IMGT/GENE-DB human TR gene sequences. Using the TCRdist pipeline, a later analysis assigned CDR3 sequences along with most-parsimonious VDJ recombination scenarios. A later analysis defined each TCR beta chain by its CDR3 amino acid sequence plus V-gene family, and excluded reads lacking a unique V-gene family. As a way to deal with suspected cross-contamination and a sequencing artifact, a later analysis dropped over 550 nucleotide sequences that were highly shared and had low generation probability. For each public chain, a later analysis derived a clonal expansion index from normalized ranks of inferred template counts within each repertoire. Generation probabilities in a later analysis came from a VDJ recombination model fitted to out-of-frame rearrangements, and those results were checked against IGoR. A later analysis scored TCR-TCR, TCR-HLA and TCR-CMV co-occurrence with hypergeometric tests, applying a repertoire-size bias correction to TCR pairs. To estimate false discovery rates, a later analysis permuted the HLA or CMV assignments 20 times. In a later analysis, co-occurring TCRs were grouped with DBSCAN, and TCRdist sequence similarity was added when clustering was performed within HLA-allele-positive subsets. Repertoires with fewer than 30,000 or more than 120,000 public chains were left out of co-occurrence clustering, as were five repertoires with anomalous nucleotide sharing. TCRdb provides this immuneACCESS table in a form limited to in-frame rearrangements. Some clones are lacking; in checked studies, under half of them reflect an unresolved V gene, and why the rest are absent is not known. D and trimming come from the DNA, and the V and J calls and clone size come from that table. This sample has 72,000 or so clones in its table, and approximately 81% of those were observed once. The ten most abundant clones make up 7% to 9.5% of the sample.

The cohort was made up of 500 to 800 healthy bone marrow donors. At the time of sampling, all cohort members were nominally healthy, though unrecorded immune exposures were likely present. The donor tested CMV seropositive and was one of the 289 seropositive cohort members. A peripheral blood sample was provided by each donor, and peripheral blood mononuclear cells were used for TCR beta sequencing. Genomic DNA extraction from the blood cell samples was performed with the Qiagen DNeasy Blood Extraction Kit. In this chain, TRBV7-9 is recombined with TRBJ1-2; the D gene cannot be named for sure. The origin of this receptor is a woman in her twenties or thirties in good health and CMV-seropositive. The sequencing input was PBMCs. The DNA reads TGTGCCAGCAGCTTAGCAAGGACTCGCGGCGACTACACCTTC. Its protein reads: CASSLARTRGDYTF.